A selection of T cell receptor beta chains follows, all from one sample in a study of T cells in Graves' hyperthyroidism and ophthalmopathy. TCRdb analysed the multiplex PCR reads with MiXCR anew, one entry per CDR3 protein. The repertoire consists of roughly 800,000 distinct CDR3 sequences, with roughly 40% occurring once and the leading ten covering around 10%. The specimen was blood. The receptors were gathered from a young man with Graves' hyperthyroidism. Each CDR3 is given with its conserved first and last residue. The order of the fields is V gene, clone size, D gene, J gene, CDR3 DNA, CDR3 protein. The D gene is left open where the match is weak. Not all rows give a size; the values are once, few, many and, for expanded clones, a class.

TRBV20-1	few	-	TRBJ2-7	TGCAGTGCTAGTTGGGCAGGGAGGTACGAGCAGTACTTC	CSASWAGRYEQYF
TRBV24-1	many	-	TRBJ2-7	TGTGCCACCAGTGATTCGGCAGCGATCTCCTACGAGCAGTACTTC	CATSDSAAISYEQYF
TRBV7-2	-	-	TRBJ1-4	TGTGCCAGCAGCTTGCGGCAGGGGACAACTAATGAAAAACTGTTTTTT	CASSLRQGTTNEKLFF
TRBV29-1	many	TRBD1	TRBJ2-7	TGCAGCGTTGGGACAGGGGAAACCTACGAGCAGTACTTC	CSVGTGETYEQYF
TRBV5-1	few	-	TRBJ2-7	TGCGCCAGCAGCTTGCGCGGCAGGCCCGGCGAGCAGTACTTC	CASSLRGRPGEQYF
TRBV7-2	many	-	TRBJ1-5	TGTGCCAGCAGCTTAGCGGTTGCTCAGCCCCAGCATTTT	CASSLAVAQPQHF
TRBV7-2	few	TRBD2	TRBJ2-5	TGTGCCAGCAGCTTAGGAGCGGCGGGAGGGAGGGAGACCCAGTACTTC	CASSLGAAGGRETQYF
TRBV7-8	-	-	TRBJ2-5	TGTGCCAGCAGTGAAGACGGGATAGAGTTGATACAAGAGACCCAGTACTTC	CASSEDGIELIQETQYF
TRBV12-5	-	TRBD1	TRBJ1-2	TGTGCTAGTGGTTTGCCGGGACAGGGAAACTATGGCTACACCTTC	CASGLPGQGNYGYTF
TRBV4-2	few	TRBD1	TRBJ2-7	TGTGCCAGCAGCCTTGGGACAGGGGAATTAGACGAGCAGTACTTC	CASSLGTGELDEQYF
TRBV6-5	-	TRBD2	TRBJ2-5	TGTGCCAGCAGTTACCTCGATATGCGGGGGCAAGAGACCCAGTACTTC	CASSYLDMRGQETQYF
TRBV7-8	many	TRBD1	TRBJ1-6	TGTGCCAGCAGTACCGGCGGGACAGGGCCTAGCAATTCACCCCTCCACTTT	CASSTGGTGPSNSPLHF
TRBV20-1	few	-	TRBJ1-4	TGCAGTGCTAGACAATATACAGGGTTCCCTAATGAAAAACTGTTTTTT	CSARQYTGFPNEKLFF
TRBV29-1	many	-	TRBJ1-2	TGCAGCGTTGCCCATACGAGCGGCTACACCTTC	CSVAHTSGYTF
TRBV19	many	-	TRBJ1-1	TGTGCCAGTAGTATTGGGGAGGGCACTGAAGCTTTCTTT	CASSIGEGTEAFF
TRBV9	-	TRBD1	TRBJ1-2	TGTGCCAGCAGCGGAGGACAGGGGGAAGGCTACACCTTC	CASSGGQGEGYTF
TRBV6-6	-	-	TRBJ1-3	TGTGCCAGCACCCAGCGCCCGCTCGGTGGAAACACCATATATTTT	CASTQRPLGGNTIYF
TRBV29-1	once	-	TRBJ1-1	TGCAGCTCCCCCTCCGACGGACTCGTGAACACTGAAGCTTTCTTT	CSSPSDGLVNTEAFF
TRBV24-1	many	-	TRBJ1-4	TGTGCCACCAGTGACCTTAATGAAAAACTGTTTTTT	CATSDLNEKLFF
TRBV7-2	many	-	TRBJ2-5	TGTGCCAGCAGCTCGGACGGCACCCAAGAGACCCAGTACTTC	CASSSDGTQETQYF
TRBV12-3/TRBV12-4	many	-	TRBJ2-7	TGTGCCAGCACTTACGGGGTCCACGAGCAGTACTTC	CASTYGVHEQYF
TRBV7-9	few	-	TRBJ1-4	TGTGCCAGCAGCCTCTCCGAGCAGATATCGTATGAAAAACTGTTTTTT	CASSLSEQISYEKLFF
TRBV7-6	-	-	TRBJ2-2	TGTGCCAGCAGCTTCAACTCCGAGGAACACACCGGGGAGCTGTTTTTT	CASSFNSEEHTGELFF
TRBV29-1	many	-	TRBJ1-4	TGCAGCGTAGCCACCAGGGACGAAAAACTGTTTTTT	CSVATRDEKLFF
TRBV24-1	-	-	TRBJ2-7	TGTGCCACCAGTGAAACCGGGGCAGTTGGTTACGAGCAGTACTTC	CATSETGAVGYEQYF
TRBV7-8	-	-	TRBJ1-4	TGTGCCAGCAGCCGATACATGGCAACTAATGAAAAACTGTTTTTT	CASSRYMATNEKLFF
TRBV7-9	few	-	TRBJ2-7	TGTGCCAGCAGCCCGTCGCAGGATACAACCTACGAGCAGTACTTC	CASSPSQDTTYEQYF
TRBV2	few	TRBD1	TRBJ2-5	TGTGCCAGCAGTTACCCAGGGGGCGCGAGTCAAGAGACCCAGTACTTC	CASSYPGGASQETQYF